This T cell receptor (beta chain) was obtained from a study of shared clonotypes between healthy human individuals. This clone was recorded only once. Some clones are missing from TCRdb's copy, which holds only in-frame ones; the method was immunoSEQ multiplex PCR. The repertoire holds hundreds of thousands of clones, with about 96% as singletons. Trimming took 2 bases from V and 4 from J, leaving 5 bases between them. The CDR3 consists of 12 residues. CDR1 and CDR2 from the germline V gene are SGHTA and FQGNSA. This chain links TRBV7-2 with TRBJ2-5; no reliable D call. Input material: naive CD4+ T cells sorted from blood. Subset: CD45RA+ positively selected. The sequence derives from a woman aged 25 to 39 in good health. The CDR3 DNA sequence: TGTGCCAGCAGCTTAAAGGGAGAGACCCAGTACTTC. This encodes CASSLKGETQYF.